What follows are 22 T cell receptor beta chains derived from one specimen sequenced in a study of human T cells and chemical hapten exposure. Described time point: pre-sensitization, week 0. Specified treatment: therapeutic diphenylcyclopropenone sensitization with weekly scalp DPC. TCRdb called the RACE reads again in MiXCR, with one record for every CDR3 protein. The sample contains some 400,000 distinct CDR3 sequences, around 5.5% of which appear only once. The source material was whole blood, sampled in connection with sensitization to the hapten diphenylcyclopropenone (DPC). These receptors all stem from a woman aged 45-65 years with alopecia areata. Some clones in this sample may be carry-over from other donors' samples.

The V call is TRBV6-5, the J call TRBJ1-4; D not certain. Trimming removed 2 bases at V and 5 bases at J, with 12 bases between. Germline lookup yields CDR1 MNHEY and CDR2 SVGAGI. The CDR3 length is 15 residues. This CDR3 reads CASSYVRGGNEKLFF. CDR3 coding DNA: TGTGCCAGCAGTTACGTTCGTGGCGGCAATGAAAAACTGTTTTTT.

This chain uses TRBV9 with TRBJ2-1, with unresolved D. The CDR3 sequence is 15 residues long. Trimming pared 0 bases from V and 0 bases from J, leaving 7 bases between. In germline, CDR1 is SGDLS, CDR2 YYNGEE. This CDR3 reads CASSVAGRSYNEQFF. As DNA, the CDR3 is TGTGCCAGCAGCGTAGCGGGTCGCTCCTACAATGAGCAGTTCTTC. Full variable domain (outside the CDR3, taken from reference TRBV9 and TRBJ2-1): DSGVTQTPKHLITATGQRVTLRCSPRSGDLSVYWYQQSLDQGLQFLIQYYNGEERAKGNILERFSAQQFPDLHSELNLSSLELGDSALYFCASSVAGRSYNEQFFGPGTRLTVL.

This clonotype has a handful of counts. This sequence joins TRBV10-2 and TRBJ2-1, with 11 bases lining up with TRBD2. Losses at the gene ends were 11 bases for V and 7 bases for J; bases not matched to a gene: 13. The CDR3 runs 15 residues. The V gene's germline CDR1 is WSHSY and CDR2 SAAADI. CDR3 DNA: TGCGCCGGGATGTTGACTAGCGGGAAGAGTAATGAGCAGTTCTTC. Protein: CAGMLTSGKSNEQFF.

This clonotype was detected many times. The chain is built from TRBV5-1 and TRBJ2-7, with D possibly matching TRBD1 (5 bases). V lost 2 bases and J lost 4, with 10 bases in between. Germline lookup yields CDR1 SGHRS and CDR2 YFSETQ. The CDR3 loop spans 13 amino acids. The CDR3 loop is CASSFDRTYEQYF. The CDR3, as DNA: TGCGCCAGCAGCTTTGACAGAACATACGAGCAGTACTTC.

In this sample, this clonotype turned up many times. This chain connects TRBV18 to TRBJ2-3; 7 bases fit TRBD1. CDR1 and CDR2 (germline): KGHSH, LQKENI. CDR3 size: 16 residues. Unmatched junction bases numbered 7, after V lost 3 bases and J lost 1 base. As DNA, the CDR3 is TGTGCCAGCTCACCCCTTACAGGGGTGGGCACAGATACGCAGTATTTT. It specifies CASSPLTGVGTDTQYF.

The CDR3 loop reads CASSGLPGNTIYF. The CDR3, as DNA: TGTGCCAGCAGTGGGCTTCCCGGAAACACCATATATTTT. The genes are TRBV6-1 and TRBJ1-3, with D unresolved. V lost 4 bases and J 4 bases, leaving 8 bases between the germline ends. Per the germline V gene, CDR1 is MNHNS and CDR2 is SASEGT. This CDR3 spans 13 amino acids.

The chain combines TRBV11-3 with TRBJ1-2, with 9 positions matching TRBD1. The CDR3 loop spans 18 amino acids. V was pared by 0 bases and J by 1 base, with 9 bases of the junction left unmatched. CDR1 is SGHNT, CDR2 YENEEA, per germline. The CDR3 DNA reads as TGTGCCAGCAGCTTAGAGAGAAGCGGGACAGGGATTAACTATGGCTACACCTTC. This translates into CASSLERSGTGINYGYTF.

V usage is TRBV27 and J usage is TRBJ1-4; D perhaps matches TRBD1 (5 bases). The CDR3 spans 16 residues. Trimming pared 2 bases from V and 1 base from J, leaving 11 bases between. In germline, CDR1 is MNHEY, CDR2 SMNVEV (reference sequence). The CDR3 is CASSLHLGLTNEKLFF. CDR3 nucleotide sequence: TGTGCCAGCAGTTTACATCTGGGACTAACTAATGAAAAACTGTTTTTT.

This clonotype showed up many times. The rearrangement joins TRBV20-1 to TRBJ2-3, with TRBD2 matching over 10 bases. Trimming cost V 0 bases and J 5 bases; bases outside gene matches: 8. Germline V gene lookup returns CDR1 DFQATT and CDR2 SNEGSKA (reference sequence). CDR3 length equals 16 residues. The CDR3 coding sequence is TGCAGTGCTAGAGATAGGGCTAGCGGGAGACTAGATACGCAGTATTTT. It is translated as CSARDRASGRLDTQYF.

CDR3 DNA sequence: TGTGCTAGTGGTTTGGTACTAGCGGGAGGGCCAAATGAGCAGTTCTTC. Translation: CASGLVLAGGPNEQFF. V is TRBV12-5 and J is TRBJ2-1; 13 bases match TRBD2. The germline V gene has CDR1 LGHNT and CDR2 FRNRAP. The CDR3 contains 16 residues. Trimming cost V 0 bases and J 7 bases; bases outside gene matches: 3.

The chain uses TRBV27 and TRBJ2-1, with D unresolved. V was clipped by 0 bases and J by 9 bases, with 12 bases between them. This CDR3 is 14 amino acids long. The germline CDR1 and CDR2 sequences are MNHEY and SMNVEV (reference sequence). Here the CDR3 reads CASSLSPVGVEQFF. The DNA of the CDR3 is TGTGCCAGCAGTTTATCACCCGTTGGCGTTGAGCAGTTCTTC.

This clonotype showed up just a few times. The chain carries TRBV11-3 and TRBJ2-7; D might be TRBD2 (5 bases). V lost 1 base and J lost 7, with 11 bases in between. Looked up from germline, CDR1 is SGHNT and CDR2 is YENEEA. The CDR3 has 13 residues. CDR3: CASSLAGVKEQYF. The CDR3 region has the DNA TGTGCCAGCAGCTTAGCCGGGGTGAAAGAGCAGTACTTC.

This clonotype has ten or more counts. This rearrangement joins TRBV6-6 to TRBJ2-7; D is possibly TRBD1 (6 bases). V shed 10 bases and J shed 0 bases, with 19 bases lying between them. Germline CDR1 reads MNHNY; CDR2 reads SVGAGI (reference sequence). This CDR3 has 15 residues. The CDR3 sequence is CATLPRRQDSYEQYF. CDR3 DNA sequence: TGTGCCACCTTACCCAGGAGACAGGACTCCTACGAGCAGTACTTC.

Many counts were recorded for this clonotype. The rearrangement links TRBV7-6 to TRBJ2-3; no clear D. Trimming shortened V by 5 bases and J by 5 bases, and 11 bases separated the two germline ends. CDR1 is SGHVS, CDR2 FNYEAQ, per germline. The CDR3 length is 13 residues. Here the CDR3 reads CASSRWNKDTQYF. The CDR3 DNA reads TGTGCCAGCAGCCGTTGGAACAAAGATACGCAGTATTTT.

This clonotype was picked up many times. The chain recombines TRBV27 with TRBJ2-7, with a possible D match to TRBD1 (7 bases). Germline-derived CDR1 and CDR2 are MNHEY and SMNVEV (reference sequence). The CDR3 sequence is 16 residues long. V was trimmed by 0 bases and J by 0 bases, leaving 12 bases between them. The CDR3, as DNA: TGTGCCAGCAGTTTATCGGCAGGGGGGAACTCCTACGAGCAGTACTTC. Its translation is CASSLSAGGNSYEQYF.

This clonotype was picked up many times. The chain uses TRBV6-6 and TRBJ1-5; 7 positions match TRBD1. CDR3 length equals 14 residues. Germline loops: CDR1 MNHNY, CDR2 SVGAGI (reference sequence). V trimming: 5 bases; J trimming: 5 bases; junction bases outside the gene matches: 6. CDR3 sequence (DNA): TGTGCCAGCAGTCCCGGGACAGCTTATCAGCCCCAGCATTTT. Protein sequence: CASSPGTAYQPQHF.

This clonotype was seen only a few times. The J gene is TRBJ1-1, the V gene TRBV27, with a tentative D call TRBD1 (6 bases). The CDR3 spans 15 residues. Germline lookup yields CDR1 MNHEY and CDR2 SMNVEV (reference sequence). Trimming removed 0 bases from V and 5 bases from J, with 13 bases in between. The CDR3 DNA is TGTGCCAGCAGTTTATCGTCAGGGGCGCCGACTGAAGCTTTCTTT. Amino acid sequence: CASSLSSGAPTEAFF.

As concerns this clonotype: A single base separates this from a much larger clone, so it may be a read error. This chain connects TRBV7-3 to TRBJ2-1, with TRBD1 identical over 11 bases. V was clipped by 5 bases and J by 6 bases; unmatched bases: 6. Germline values: CDR1 SGHTA, CDR2 FQGTGA. This CDR3 comprises 15 residues. The CDR3 spells CASSHWDRGGNEQFF. In DNA form, the CDR3 reads TGTGCCAGCAGCCACTGGGACAGGGGGGGCAATGAGCAGTTCTTC.

This clonotype was observed at least ten times. The rearrangement uses TRBV5-4 and TRBJ2-7, with 7 nucleotides matching TRBD1. Germline CDR1 is SGHNT and CDR2 is YYREEE (reference sequence). The CDR3 extends over 13 amino acids. The junction had 2 bases not matched to a gene; V was cut back by 3 bases and J by 2 bases. The CDR3 nucleotides are TGTGCCAGCAGCTCCGACAGGGCCTACGAGCAGTACTTC. Translating gives CASSSDRAYEQYF.

J is TRBJ2-2 and V is TRBV20-1; D not certain. The CDR3 sequence is 13 residues long. The germline V gene has CDR1 DFQATT and CDR2 SNEGSKA (reference sequence). Trimming took off 0 bases at V and 4 bases at J, with 6 bases between the two ends. DNA of the CDR3: TGCAGTGCTAGAGAGGAGCCCACCGGGGAGCTGTTTTTT. It yields the protein CSAREEPTGELFF.

Note on this clonotype: The junction shows a germline mismatch at one end, possibly a read error. The genes are TRBV7-2 and TRBJ1-5; no firm D call. Germline V gene data show CDR1 as SGHTA and CDR2 as FQGNSA. The CDR3 consists of 13 residues. CDR3 sequence: CASTFVESQPRHF. The CDR3 nucleotides are TGTGCCAGCACCTTCGTGGAGTCGCAGCCCCGGCATTTT.

The CDR3 bases are TGTGCCAGCAGGGAGGACCGCTCTGGAAACACCATATATTTT. This translates into CASREDRSGNTIYF. The chain recombines TRBV6-1 with TRBJ1-3; D is uncertain. Germline assignment: CDR1 MNHNS and CDR2 SASEGT. The CDR3 spans 14 residues. V was shortened by 6 bases and J by 0 bases, with 9 bases between the two germline ends.